These 30 T cell receptor beta chains originate from one sample sequenced in a study of identical twins. TCRdb re-analysed the 5' RACE reads in MiXCR, keeping a single row per CDR3 protein. Found here are around 1.7 million distinct CDR3 sequences, 25% to 35% of them singletons; the top ten hold about 0.27%. The sample was cord blood. These receptor sequences come from a newborn girl in good health.

The rearrangement joins TRBV20-1 to TRBJ2-1; 10 bases fit TRBD2. The CDR3 is made up of 14 amino acids. Germline CDR1 reads DFQATT; CDR2 reads SNEGSKA (reference sequence). V lost 2 bases, J lost 7 bases, and 5 bases stayed unmatched. The CDR3 DNA sequence: TGCAGTGCTAGAAGCGGGGGGGCGTCGAATGAGCAGTTCTTC. Protein: CSARSGGASNEQFF.

This clonotype came up a few times. The genes are TRBV9 and TRBJ2-5; the D is unclear. This CDR3 has 14 amino acids. CDR1 SGDLS and CDR2 YYNGEE come from the germline V gene. Trimming took off 0 bases at V and 3 bases at J, with 9 bases between the two ends. CDR3 coding DNA: TGTGCCAGCAGCGTAGCGGCTAGTGAAGAGACCCAGTACTTC. This sequence encodes CASSVAASEETQYF.

This chain uses TRBV16 with TRBJ2-3, with no clear D. Germline CDR1 is KGHSY and CDR2 is FQNENV. The CDR3 is 17 residues long. The V end lost 1 base, the J end lost 1 base, and 15 bases lay between the germline ends. The CDR3 nucleotides read TGTGCCAGCAGCCAATGGACCTACCCCTCTGGCACAGATACGCAGTATTTT. This codes for CASSQWTYPSGTDTQYF.

The chain joins TRBV20-1 to TRBJ1-6, with D tentatively TRBD1 (6 bases). Trimming took 2 bases from V and 9 from J, leaving 26 bases between them. The CDR3 runs to 18 residues. Germline V gives CDR1 DFQATT, CDR2 SNEGSKA (reference sequence). The CDR3 DNA reads as TGCAGTGCTAGAATAAGAGGCAGGAGCTGGTGGGGGCCTTCACCCCTCCACTTT. Residues: CSARIRGRSWWGPSPLHF.

This clonotype has just one count. A much larger clone lies one base from this, so it may be a read error. The chain couples TRBV25-1 to TRBJ1-5; 7 bases line up with TRBD1. Germline lookup yields CDR1 MGHDK and CDR2 SYGVNS. This CDR3 has 15 amino acids. V lost 2 bases and J lost 2; bases outside the gene matches: 3. The DNA of the CDR3 is TGTGCCAGCAGTGAAGGGACAGATGGCAATCAGCCCCAGCATTTT. Protein: CASSEGTDGNQPQHF. The full variable domain, with the rest looked up from reference TRBV25-1 and TRBJ1-5, is EADIYQTPRYLVIGTGKKITLECSQTMGHDKMYWYQQDPGMELHLIHYSYGVNSTEKGDLSSESTVSRIRTEHFPLTLESARPSHTSQYLCASSEGTDGNQPQHFGDGTRLSIL.

V and J are TRBV6-5 and TRBJ1-6, with D perhaps matching TRBD1 (5 bases). Germline lookup yields CDR1 MNHEY and CDR2 SVGAGI. This CDR3 region has 17 residues. With 3 bases removed from V and 4 bases from J, the gap between germline ends came to 16 bases. CDR3 coding DNA: TGTGCCAGCAGTTATGTAGCGGGACGGTGGTATAATTCACCCCTCCACTTT. This sequence encodes CASSYVAGRWYNSPLHF.

This clonotype turned up a few times. This chain links TRBV7-2 with TRBJ2-4, with TRBD1 identical over 8 bases. The J call may be wrong; the DNA end is better matched by TRBJ2-7. The CDR3 is made up of 15 amino acids. Germline CDR1 and CDR2: SGHTA and FQGNSA. The DNA of the CDR3 is TGTGCCAGCAGCTTAATGGGGACAGGTCCCTACGAGCAGTACTTC. Its protein is CASSLMGTGPYEQYF.

V is TRBV25-1 and J is TRBJ2-2; 7 bases match TRBD1. This CDR3 comprises 15 residues. CDR1 and CDR2 (germline): MGHDK, SYGVNS. V was pared by 6 bases and J by 3 bases, with 7 bases of the junction left unmatched. The DNA for the CDR3 is TGTGCCAGCAGCCGACAGGGTGGTGACACCGGGGAGCTGTTTTTT. Residues: CASSRQGGDTGELFF.

This clonotype has a handful of counts. The genes are TRBV9 and TRBJ1-2; D unclear. The germline gives CDR1 SGDLS, CDR2 YYNGEE. Trimming shortened V by 0 bases and J by 3 bases, and 12 bases separated the two germline ends. The CDR3 sequence is 15 residues long. The CDR3 here is CASSVDPATDYGYTF. The CDR3 DNA follows: TGTGCCAGCAGCGTAGATCCGGCTACCGACTATGGCTACACCTTC.

On this clonotype: This could be a read error, since a much larger clone is one nucleotide away. The V gene is TRBV29-1, the J gene TRBJ2-7; TRBD1 agrees at 8 bases. This CDR3 comprises 13 residues. Germline CDR1 and CDR2: SQVTM and ANQGSEA. J was trimmed by 5 bases and V by 7 bases; bases with no gene match: 10. CDR3 DNA: TGCAGCGCACAACCGGGACAGGACAACGAGCAGTACTTC. Translated: CSAQPGQDNEQYF.

The V call is TRBV6-5, the J call TRBJ2-4; 10 bases fit TRBD2. Germline CDR1 reads MNHEY; CDR2 reads SVGAGI. The CDR3 is 16 amino acids. V lost 7 bases and J lost 8; bases outside the gene matches: 14. The CDR3 DNA reads TGTGCCAGCAAACCCCAAAGCGGGAGGGATTGGGACATTCAGTACTTC. It yields the protein CASKPQSGRDWDIQYF.

This clonotype turned up a few times. V usage is TRBV14 and J usage is TRBJ1-2, with TRBD1 as a possible D gene (6 bases). This CDR3 region has 15 residues. Germline CDR1 and CDR2: SGHDN and FVKESK. V was pared by 4 bases and J by 5 bases, with 17 bases between. The CDR3 DNA reads TGTGCCAGCAGCCCGTGGACAGTGGGATCATATGGCTACACCTTC. Translation gives CASSPWTVGSYGYTF.

Notes on this clonotype: An end of the junction differs from the germline gene, which may be a read error. The V call is TRBV20-1, the J call TRBJ1-2, with D perhaps matching TRBD1 (5 bases). This CDR3 has 13 amino acids. CDR1 DFQATT and CDR2 SNEGSKA come from the germline V gene (reference sequence). The CDR3 nucleotides are TGCGGTGCTAGAGTCGAGGGGCTAGAAGGCTACACCTTC. It yields the protein CGARVEGLEGYTF.

The chain is built from TRBV20-1 and TRBJ2-5; tentative D call: TRBD1 (6 bases). Deletions cut 5 bases from V and 3 bases from J, with 13 bases between. The germline CDR1 and CDR2 sequences are DFQATT and SNEGSKA (reference sequence). The CDR3 covers 13 residues. DNA of the CDR3: TGCAGTGCTGATACAGGGTTTAAAGAGACCCAGTACTTC. Protein: CSADTGFKETQYF.

Details on this clonotype: Mismatch with germline at one junction end may stem from a read error. V gene TRBV11-1 combines with J gene TRBJ2-7, with D maybe TRBD2 (6 bases). The germline CDR1 and CDR2 sequences are SGHAT and FQDESV (reference sequence). The CDR3 loop spans 13 amino acids. CDR3: CASGFSGTYEQYF. In DNA, the CDR3 is TGTGCCAGCGGCTTTAGCGGAACCTACGAGCAGTACTTC.

This clonotype occurred a few times. The chain carries TRBV28 and TRBJ2-3; D not certain. Looked up from germline, CDR1 is MDHEN and CDR2 is SYDVKM. V lost 3 bases and J lost 1, with 8 bases in between. This CDR3 comprises 14 residues. For the CDR3, the DNA is TGTGCCAGCAGTTTCAGCACGGGCACAGATACGCAGTATTTT. Translating it yields CASSFSTGTDTQYF.

This chain connects TRBV30 to TRBJ2-7; tentative D call: TRBD1 (7 bases). The CDR3 is 13 residues long. Germline V gene sequence: CDR1 GTSNPN, CDR2 SVGIG (reference sequence). V gave up 2 bases and J gave up 3 bases, with 11 bases separating them. CDR3 loop: CAWSQGGFYEQYF. The DNA of the CDR3 is TGTGCCTGGAGTCAGGGGGGCTTCTACGAGCAGTACTTC. Combining the CDR3 with reference TRBV30 and TRBJ2-7 gives the whole variable domain SQTIHQWPATLVQPVGSPLSLECTVEGTSNPNLYWYRQAAGRGLQLLFYSVGIGQISSEVPQNLSASRPQDRQFILSSKKLLLSDSGFYLCAWSQGGFYEQYFGPGTRLTVT.

This clonotype was detected a few times. The V call is TRBV28, the J call TRBJ2-5, with TRBD1 as a possible D gene (7 bases). The DNA end favors TRBJ2-7, so the J call may be wrong. The CDR3 spans 14 residues. Per the germline V gene, CDR1 is MDHEN and CDR2 is SYDVKM. The CDR3 spells CASSPHIRGDEQYF. The CDR3 DNA reads TGTGCCAGCTCCCCCCATATCAGGGGGGACGAGCAGTACTTC.

This chain connects TRBV27 to TRBJ1-2; D is unresolved. This CDR3 has 13 residues. V was trimmed by 6 bases and J by 8 bases, leaving 16 bases between them. Germline loops: CDR1 MNHEY, CDR2 SMNVEV (reference sequence). The CDR3 coding sequence is TGTGCCAGCAGCTACCGACGGGGTGACGGCTACACCTTC. Translation gives CASSYRRGDGYTF.

The V and J genes are TRBV20-1 and TRBJ2-5, with 10 bases matching TRBD1. V trimming: 6 bases; J trimming: 11 bases; junction bases outside the gene matches: 12. The CDR3 covers 13 residues. The germline V gene encodes CDR1 DFQATT and CDR2 SNEGSKA (reference sequence). Here the CDR3 DNA reads TGCAGTGCAAGACGGACAGGGGGAGTTGAGCAGTACTTC. This sequence encodes CSARRTGGVEQYF.

This clonotype occurred a few times. The V and J genes are TRBV20-1 and TRBJ2-7; 12 nucleotides align to TRBD2. The V and J ends lost 3 bases and 0 bases, in that order; junction bases with no gene match: 3. The CDR3 length is 15 residues. Germline V lookup: CDR1 DFQATT, CDR2 SNEGSKA (reference sequence). The CDR3 bases are TGCAGTGCTAGGACTAGCGGGAGAATCTCCTACGAGCAGTACTTC. This gives the protein CSARTSGRISYEQYF.

The chain combines TRBV7-2 with TRBJ1-2, with a possible D match to TRBD1 (5 bases). The CDR3 contains 14 residues. Germline lookup yields CDR1 SGHTA and CDR2 FQGNSA. The V end was cut by 1 base, the J end by 8 bases, with 14 bases between. In DNA form, the CDR3 reads TGTGCCAGCAGCTTAGGGGAGGGGATGGAGGGCTACACCTTC. As protein: CASSLGEGMEGYTF.

Notes on this clonotype: At one of its ends the junction is not consistent with the germline gene, which may arise from a read error. This chain uses TRBV29-1 with TRBJ2-7, with a weak D call TRBD1 (6 bases). The CDR3 has 14 residues. From germline, CDR1 is SQVTM and CDR2 ANQGSEA. CDR3 amino acids: CSAEDPGVGYEQYF. The CDR3, as DNA: TGCAGCGCTGAAGATCCAGGGGTTGGCTACGAGCAGTACTTC.

In its sample, this clonotype was seen once. The rearrangement joins TRBV10-2 to TRBJ1-1; a possible D gene is TRBD1 (5 bases). Germline CDR1 WSHSY, CDR2 SAAADI. The ends were cut back, 10 bases at V and 3 bases at J, with 15 bases in the middle. CDR3 length: 13 amino acids. The CDR3: CAIGRGLDTEAFF. As DNA, the CDR3 is TGCGCCATAGGACGGGGGTTGGACACTGAAGCTTTCTTT.

The genes are TRBV7-9 and TRBJ2-3, with D possibly matching TRBD2 (6 bases). V dropped 2 bases and J dropped 2 bases, with 11 bases sitting between them. CDR3 length equals 15 residues. The germline V gene encodes CDR1 SEHNR and CDR2 FQNEAQ (reference sequence). The CDR3 is CASSLSAGNTDTQYF. CDR3 nucleotides: TGTGCCAGCAGCTTATCGGCGGGAAACACAGATACGCAGTATTTT.

CDR3: CASSLGARTGRSYGYTF. The CDR3 coding sequence is TGTGCCAGCAGCTTAGGTGCTAGGACAGGGAGGAGCTATGGCTACACCTTC. This chain uses TRBV7-2 with TRBJ1-2; 8 nucleotides line up with TRBD1. The germline gives CDR1 SGHTA, CDR2 FQGNSA. The length of the CDR3 is 17 residues. The junction had 11 bases not matched to a gene; V was cut back by 1 base and J by 4 bases.

This clonotype occurred a few times. The rearrangement joins TRBV5-1 to TRBJ1-5; D uncertain. The CDR3 loop spans 13 amino acids. Trimming pared 0 bases from V and 7 bases from J, leaving 8 bases between. The germline V gene encodes CDR1 SGHRS and CDR2 YFSETQ. This CDR3 reads CASSLAAGQPQHF. DNA of the CDR3: TGCGCCAGCAGCTTGGCCGCGGGACAGCCCCAGCATTTT. The full variable domain, with the rest looked up from reference TRBV5-1 and TRBJ1-5, is KAGVTQTPRYLIKTRGQQVTLSCSPISGHRSVSWYQQTPGQGLQFLFEYFSETQRNKGNFPGRFSGRQFSNSRSEMNVSTLELGDSALYLCASSLAAGQPQHFGDGTRLSIL.

V gene TRBV5-1 combines with J gene TRBJ2-1; the match to TRBD2 covers 9 bases. Trimming removed 7 bases from V and 5 bases from J; junction bases left unmatched: 16. The germline CDR1 and CDR2 sequences are SGHRS and YFSETQ. This CDR3 spans 17 amino acids. The CDR3 DNA follows: TGCGCCAGCCAAGGGTTCCTCCTAGCGGGAAGGAACAATGAGCAGTTCTTC. Its translation: CASQGFLLAGRNNEQFF.

This chain joins TRBV29-1 and TRBJ2-7; 7 nucleotides match TRBD1. Trimming cost V 0 bases and J 4 bases; bases outside gene matches: 3. In germline, CDR1 is SQVTM, CDR2 ANQGSEA. The CDR3 runs 13 residues. The DNA of the CDR3 is TGCAGCGTTGAAGATTTACAGGGGTACGAGCAGTACTTC. Its protein is CSVEDLQGYEQYF.

As to this clonotype: Germline is not matched at one junction end, which may reflect a read error. This sequence joins TRBV6-1 and TRBJ1-6; 7 nucleotides match TRBD1. Germline CDR1 MNHNS, CDR2 SASEGT. The CDR3 length is 15 residues. CDR3 sequence (DNA): TGTGCCAGCAGCGAAGGAAGACAGGGAAATTCACCCCTCCACTTT. It encodes CASSEGRQGNSPLHF.